These 24 T cell receptor beta chains originate from one sample sequenced in a study of neurological immune-mediated disorders. Via MiXCR, TCRdb re-called the 5' RACE reads, giving one row per CDR3 protein. The table has some 56,000 distinct CDR3 sequences, roughly 3.8% seen once; the top ten hold 6% to 7%. The sequenced sample was PBMCs. The receptors here all came from a man between 60 and 75 years old with multiple sclerosis.

In this sample, this clonotype turned up many times. The chain is built from TRBV15 and TRBJ1-1; D is uncertain. The CDR3 is made up of 15 amino acids. Germline V gene sequence: CDR1 LNHNV, CDR2 YYDKDF (reference sequence). V gave up 5 bases and J gave up 1 base, with 14 bases separating them. CDR3 DNA sequence: TGTGCCACCAGCTTCGGACGGAATACGAACACTGAAGCTTTCTTT. It translates to CATSFGRNTNTEAFF.

This clonotype was seen at least ten times. The chain recombines TRBV29-1 with TRBJ1-1; tentative D call: TRBD1 (5 bases). The germline CDR1 and CDR2 sequences are SQVTM and ANQGSEA. V shed 4 bases and J shed 5 bases, with 11 bases lying between them. CDR3 length equals 12 residues. CDR3 in amino acids: CSVGEWGTEAFF. Written as DNA, the CDR3 is TGCAGCGTTGGGGAATGGGGGACTGAAGCTTTCTTT.

In its sample, this clonotype was seen a few times. A much larger clonotype is one base distant, so this may be a read error. The chain uses TRBV2 and TRBJ1-3, with D possibly being TRBD1 (6 bases). CDR3 length equals 13 residues. V was clipped by 11 bases and J by 2 bases, with 13 bases between them. CDR1 and CDR2 from the germline V gene are SNHLY and FYNNEI. This chain's CDR3 is CAESPGAGNTIYF. As DNA, the CDR3 is TGTGCCGAAAGTCCAGGGGCTGGAAACACCATATATTTT.

This clonotype appeared a few times. The CDR3 loop is CASNSGTYEQYF. The CDR3 bases are TGTGCCAGCAACTCAGGTACCTACGAGCAGTACTTC. V and J are TRBV28 and TRBJ2-7, with D unresolved. CDR3 length equals 12 residues. Germline CDR1 and CDR2: MDHEN and SYDVKM. The V end was cut by 7 bases, the J end by 2 bases, with 9 bases between.

Ten or more counts support this clonotype. The genes are TRBV5-1 and TRBJ1-1, with D unclear. The CDR3 is 14 residues long. V lost 0 bases and J 0 bases, leaving 6 bases between the germline ends. CDR1 is SGHRS, CDR2 YFSETQ, per germline. The CDR3 bases are TGCGCCAGCAGCTTGGCGTCCATGAACACTGAAGCTTTCTTT. Translating it yields CASSLASMNTEAFF. The full variable domain, with the rest looked up from reference TRBV5-1 and TRBJ1-1, is KAGVTQTPRYLIKTRGQQVTLSCSPISGHRSVSWYQQTPGQGLQFLFEYFSETQRNKGNFPGRFSGRQFSNSRSEMNVSTLELGDSALYLCASSLASMNTEAFFGQGTRLTVV.

This clonotype was picked up many times. The chain recombines TRBV6-9 with TRBJ2-7; D is perhaps TRBD1 (8 bases). The CDR3 contains 16 residues. Per the germline V gene, CDR1 is MNHGY and CDR2 is SVAAGI. The germline V and J ends were trimmed by 2 bases and 6 bases, with 20 bases remaining between them. CDR3 residues: CASSYPDREGLIEQYF. The CDR3 DNA reads TGTGCCAGCAGTTATCCGGACAGGGAGGGCCTAATCGAGCAGTACTTC.

The table lists this clonotype with many counts. This sequence joins TRBV15 and TRBJ2-7; 7 bases are shared with TRBD1. J gave up 6 bases and V 3 bases, and 8 bases lay outside the gene matches. This CDR3 has 14 residues. CDR1 and CDR2 (germline): LNHNV, YYDKDF (reference sequence). CDR3 region: CATSRAGDSPEQYF. CDR3 nucleotides: TGTGCCACCAGCAGGGCCGGGGACAGCCCCGAGCAGTACTTC.

This clonotype was counted ten times or more. The CDR3 DNA reads as TGCAGTGCGGGAGGGGGGGGCATAAAGCCCCAGCATTTT. This sequence encodes CSAGGGGIKPQHF. The chain recombines TRBV20-1 with TRBJ1-5; the D gene is possibly TRBD1 (6 bases). Deletions cut 6 bases from V and 8 bases from J, with 17 bases between. The CDR3 is 13 residues long. Germline-derived CDR1 and CDR2 are DFQATT and SNEGSKA (reference sequence).

This clonotype was seen many times. This chain links TRBV20-1 with TRBJ1-2; 9 bases fit TRBD1. CDR3 size: 14 residues. Germline trimming cut 4 bases from V and 7 bases from J; bases unmatched to any gene: 10. Germline CDR1 reads DFQATT; CDR2 reads SNEGSKA (reference sequence). CDR3 residues: CSATTQGATTGYTF. Written as DNA, the CDR3 is TGCAGTGCTACTACACAGGGGGCCACTACTGGCTACACCTTC.

Many counts were recorded for this clonotype. The rearrangement uses TRBV27 and TRBJ2-5; 9 positions agree with TRBD1. The V segment lost 5 bases and the J segment 5 bases; nucleotides outside the gene matches: 3. Germline V gene sequence: CDR1 MNHEY, CDR2 SMNVEV (reference sequence). This CDR3 is 13 amino acids long. The CDR3 bases are TGTGCCAGCAGTCTACAGGGGGCGGAGACCCAGTACTTC. It translates to CASSLQGAETQYF.

This clonotype has ten or more counts. This chain links TRBV20-1 with TRBJ2-7; 12 bases agree with TRBD2. The CDR3 has 13 residues. Germline V gives CDR1 DFQATT, CDR2 SNEGSKA (reference sequence). Trimming at V came to 4 bases and at J to 5 bases, leaving 3 bases not matched to a gene. The CDR3 DNA reads as TGCAGTGCTATGACTAGCGGGAGAGACGAGCAGTACTTC. Its protein product is CSAMTSGRDEQYF.

This clonotype was counted many times. The rearrangement uses TRBV10-2 and TRBJ1-2; a weak D match, TRBD1 (5 bases). The CDR3 is 13 residues long. The germline gives CDR1 WSHSY, CDR2 SAAADI. Trimming removed 6 bases at V and 7 bases at J, with 15 bases between. The CDR3 here is CASRSTDSRGYTF. The CDR3, as DNA: TGCGCCAGCAGGTCGACAGATTCACGTGGCTACACCTTC.

The sample holds many counts of this clonotype. The rearrangement joins TRBV3-1 to TRBJ1-1, with 7 bases identical to TRBD1. Per the germline V gene, CDR1 is LGHDT and CDR2 is YNNKEL (reference sequence). Germline trimming cut 4 bases from V and 5 bases from J; bases unmatched to any gene: 10. The CDR3 spans 15 residues. CDR3 coding DNA: TGTGCCAGCAGCCGTTACAGGGGTGTAGGGACTGAAGCTTTCTTT. Translation gives CASSRYRGVGTEAFF. The entire variable domain, with the rest obtained from reference TRBV3-1 and TRBJ1-1, is as follows: DTAVSQTPKYLVTQMGNDKSIKCEQNLGHDTMYWYKQDSKKFLKIMFSYNNKELIINETVPNRFSPKSPDKAHLNLHINSLELGDSAVYFCASSRYRGVGTEAFFGQGTRLTVV.

This clonotype was seen ten or more times. The V call is TRBV5-1, the J call TRBJ1-1; perhaps TRBD1 as D (5 bases). This CDR3 contains 17 residues. Germline lookup yields CDR1 SGHRS and CDR2 YFSETQ. Trimming cost V 1 base and J 6 bases, with 22 bases left between them. CDR3 nucleotides: TGCGCCAGCAGCTTGTTCGGGGCCTTCGGTAGCGGGTCTGAAGCTTTCTTT. This gives the protein CASSLFGAFGSGSEAFF.

In its sample, this clonotype was seen a few times. This chain uses TRBV25-1 with TRBJ1-6; 7 bases align to TRBD1. The germline V gene has CDR1 MGHDK and CDR2 SYGVNS. CDR3 length equals 15 residues. The ends lost 4 bases at V and 10 bases at J; junction bases unmatched: 10. In nucleotides, the CDR3 is TGTGCCAGCAGTGCCCCAGGGGGAGGGGGATCACCCCTCCACTTT. Its protein product is CASSAPGGGGSPLHF. Variable domain in full (rest from reference TRBV25-1 and TRBJ1-6): EADIYQTPRYLVIGTGKKITLECSQTMGHDKMYWYQQDPGMELHLIHYSYGVNSTEKGDLSSESTVSRIRTEHFPLTLESARPSHTSQYLCASSAPGGGGSPLHFGNGTRLTVT.

In this sample, this clonotype turned up many times. The chain uses TRBV6-5 and TRBJ1-1; 7 bases line up with TRBD1. The CDR3 consists of 16 residues. V dropped 0 bases and J dropped 2; count of bases not matched to a gene: 6. Germline V CDR1 and CDR2: MNHEY, SVGAGI. The CDR3 DNA is TGTGCCAGCAGTTACTCACTGGGACAGCTAAACACTGAAGCTTTCTTT. It specifies CASSYSLGQLNTEAFF.

This clonotype was observed many times. The genes are TRBV20-1 and TRBJ2-3, with 9 bases fitting TRBD2. The germline CDR1 and CDR2 sequences are DFQATT and SNEGSKA (reference sequence). The V gene end was trimmed by 5 bases and the J gene end by 1 base; junction bases not matched to a gene: 7. The CDR3 contains 15 residues. Here the CDR3 reads CSAEVLAGRTDTQYF. In nucleotides, the CDR3 is TGCAGTGCTGAAGTCCTAGCGGGACGCACAGATACGCAGTATTTT.

This clonotype has a count of ten or more. The chain combines TRBV11-1 with TRBJ1-2, with no clear D. Germline CDR1 is SGHAT and CDR2 is FQDESV (reference sequence). Trimming removed 5 bases from V and 1 base from J, with 14 bases in between. The CDR3 covers 15 residues. In nucleotides, the CDR3 is TGTGCCAGCAGCCGAGACGGATCAGATAACTATGGCTACACCTTC. Translated: CASSRDGSDNYGYTF.

There are many counts of this clonotype. The chain uses TRBV29-1 and TRBJ1-2; the D is unclear. Trimming took 4 bases from V and 7 from J, leaving 10 bases between them. Germline CDR1 SQVTM, CDR2 ANQGSEA. The CDR3 is made up of 11 amino acids. CDR3 nucleotide sequence: TGCAGCGTTGTTGTGGGGAGTGGCTACACCTTC. This encodes CSVVVGSGYTF.

This clonotype was seen many times. V is TRBV20-1 and J is TRBJ2-2, with TRBD1 matching over 10 bases. The CDR3 contains 16 residues. The junction had 7 bases not matched to a gene; V was cut back by 3 bases and J by 3 bases. CDR1 DFQATT and CDR2 SNEGSKA come from the germline V gene (reference sequence). CDR3 nucleotides: TGCAGTGCTAGTAGGGGACAGGGGAGAGACACCGGGGAGCTGTTTTTT. Translated, it gives CSASRGQGRDTGELFF.

This clonotype was seen many times. The rearrangement uses TRBV7-6 and TRBJ1-1; the D is unclear. Trimming left V 8 bases short and J 3 bases short, with 16 bases between. Germline V gives CDR1 SGHVS, CDR2 FNYEAQ. The CDR3 spans 14 residues. DNA of the CDR3: TGTGCCAGCGGGTCTGGGATGGGTGACACTGAAGCTTTCTTT. Its protein is CASGSGMGDTEAFF.

Many counts were recorded for this clonotype. V usage is TRBV3-1 and J usage is TRBJ1-2; 7 positions agree with TRBD1. Trimming at V came to 3 bases and at J to 8 bases, leaving 9 bases not matched to a gene. The germline gives CDR1 LGHDT, CDR2 YNNKEL (reference sequence). The CDR3 spans 14 residues. The CDR3 loop reads CASSQPDRVLGYTF. The CDR3 DNA sequence: TGTGCCAGCAGCCAGCCCGACAGGGTATTGGGCTACACCTTC.

This clonotype was counted at least ten times. The chain joins TRBV20-1 to TRBJ2-4; 7 bases match TRBD2. The V and J ends lost 0 bases and 4 bases, in that order; junction bases with no gene match: 12. This CDR3 has 17 amino acids. Germline V gene sequence: CDR1 DFQATT, CDR2 SNEGSKA (reference sequence). Here the CDR3 reads CSARESLTAGYKNIQYF. Here the CDR3 DNA reads TGCAGTGCTAGAGAGAGTCTAACAGCGGGGTATAAAAACATTCAGTACTTC.

This clonotype was recorded at least ten times. This sequence joins TRBV29-1 and TRBJ1-1; D gene uncertain. The length of the CDR3 is 13 residues. CDR1 and CDR2 (germline): SQVTM, ANQGSEA. Trimming pared 4 bases from V and 0 bases from J, leaving 9 bases between. The CDR3 DNA reads as TGCAGCGTTGGTAAGAATATGAACACTGAAGCTTTCTTT. Its translation: CSVGKNMNTEAFF.